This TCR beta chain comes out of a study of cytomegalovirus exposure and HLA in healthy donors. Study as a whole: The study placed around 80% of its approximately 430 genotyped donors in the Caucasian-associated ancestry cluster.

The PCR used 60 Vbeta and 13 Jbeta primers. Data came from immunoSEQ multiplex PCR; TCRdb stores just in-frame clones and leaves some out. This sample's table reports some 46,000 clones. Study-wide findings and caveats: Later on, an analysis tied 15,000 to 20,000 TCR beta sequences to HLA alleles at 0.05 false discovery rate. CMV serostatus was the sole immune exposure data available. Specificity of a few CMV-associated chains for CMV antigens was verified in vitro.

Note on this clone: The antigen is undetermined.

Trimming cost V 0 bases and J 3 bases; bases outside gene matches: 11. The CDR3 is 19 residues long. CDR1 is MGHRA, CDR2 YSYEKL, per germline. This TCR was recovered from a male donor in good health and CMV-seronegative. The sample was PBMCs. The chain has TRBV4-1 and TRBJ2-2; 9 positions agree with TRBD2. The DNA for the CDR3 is TGCGCCAGCAGCCAAGATCGGCTAGCGGGGAGTGTTTACACCGGGGAGCTGTTTTTT. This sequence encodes CASSQDRLAGSVYTGELFF.